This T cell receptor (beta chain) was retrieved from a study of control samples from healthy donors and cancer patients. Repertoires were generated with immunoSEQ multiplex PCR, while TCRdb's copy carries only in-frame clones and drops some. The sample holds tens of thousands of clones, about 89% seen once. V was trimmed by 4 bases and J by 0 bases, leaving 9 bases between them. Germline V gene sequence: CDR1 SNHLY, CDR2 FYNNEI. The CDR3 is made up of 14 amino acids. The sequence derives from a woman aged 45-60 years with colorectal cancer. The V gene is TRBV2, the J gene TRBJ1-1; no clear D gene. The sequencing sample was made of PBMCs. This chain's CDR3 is CASSGADLNTEAFF. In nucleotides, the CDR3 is TGTGCCAGCAGTGGGGCCGACCTGAACACTGAAGCTTTCTTT.